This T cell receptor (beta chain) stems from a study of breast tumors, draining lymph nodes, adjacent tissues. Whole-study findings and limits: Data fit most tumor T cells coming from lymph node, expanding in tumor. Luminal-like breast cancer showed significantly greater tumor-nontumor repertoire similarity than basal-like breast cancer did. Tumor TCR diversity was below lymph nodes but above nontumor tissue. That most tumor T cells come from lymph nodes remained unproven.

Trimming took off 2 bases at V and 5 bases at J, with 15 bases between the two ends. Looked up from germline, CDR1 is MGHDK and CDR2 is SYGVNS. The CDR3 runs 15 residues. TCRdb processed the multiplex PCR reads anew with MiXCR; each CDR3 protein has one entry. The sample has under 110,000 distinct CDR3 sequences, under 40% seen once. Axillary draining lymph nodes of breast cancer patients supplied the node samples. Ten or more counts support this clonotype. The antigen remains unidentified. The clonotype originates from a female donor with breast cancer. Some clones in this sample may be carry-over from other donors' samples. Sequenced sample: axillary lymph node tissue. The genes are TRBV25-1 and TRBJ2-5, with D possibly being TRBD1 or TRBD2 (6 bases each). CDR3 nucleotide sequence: TGTGCCAGCAGTGAACATGAGGGGGGCTGGGAGACCCAGTACTTC. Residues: CASSEHEGGWETQYF.